The 9 T cell receptor beta chains listed next were all sequenced from one sample in a study of siplizumab effects on memory and regulatory T cells. TCRdb's copy holds only in-frame clones and misses some; the assay was immunoSEQ multiplex PCR. Of 99,000 or so clones in the sample, about 93% were seen once. Material for sequencing was non-Treg CD4+ T cells sorted from blood. The source is a human donor in good health.

The chain combines TRBV19 with TRBJ2-5, with TRBD1 matching over 7 bases. The CDR3 length is 14 residues. The V gene end was trimmed by 4 bases and the J gene end by 2 bases; junction bases not matched to a gene: 4. Germline loops: CDR1 LNHDA, CDR2 SQIVND (reference sequence). DNA for the CDR3: TGTGCCAGTAGTACCAACAGGGGTCAAGAGACCCAGTACTTC. Translating gives CASSTNRGQETQYF.

V and J are TRBV6-1 and TRBJ1-3, with 9 bases aligning to TRBD1. This CDR3 contains 14 residues. Germline CDR1 reads MNHNS; CDR2 reads SASEGT. V shed 7 bases and J 2 bases; nucleotides not matched to a gene: 3. The CDR3 is CASTWDRAGNTIYF. The CDR3 DNA is TGTGCCAGCACATGGGACAGGGCTGGAAACACCATATATTTT.

The CDR3 region is CASTLQGASSYEQYF. In DNA form, the CDR3 reads TGTGCCAGCACCCTACAGGGGGCGAGCTCCTACGAGCAGTACTTC. The rearrangement links TRBV2 to TRBJ2-7; 9 bases align to TRBD1. Germline CDR1 SNHLY, CDR2 FYNNEI. This CDR3 is built from 15 residues. Trimming took 7 bases from V and 0 from J; bases not matched to a gene: 7.

V usage is TRBV28 and J usage is TRBJ1-2; weak D call: TRBD1 (5 bases). The CDR3 runs to 13 residues. Germline lookup yields CDR1 MDHEN and CDR2 SYDVKM. V was pared by 6 bases and J by 5 bases, with 13 bases between. CDR3 region: CASRLGGIYGYTF. The CDR3 nucleotides read TGTGCCAGCAGGTTGGGGGGGATTTATGGCTACACCTTC.

This chain joins TRBV1 and TRBJ2-7; the table's TRBD2 call for D was not verified on the DNA. TRBV1 is described as a pseudogene. This CDR3 has 15 residues. CDR3 in amino acids: CTSSQPSGRGYEQYF. The CDR3 DNA is TGCACCAGCAGCCAGCCTAGCGGGAGGGGATACGAGCAGTACTTC.

This chain links TRBV18 with TRBJ1-1, with D tentatively TRBD1 (6 bases). V shed 7 bases and J shed 0 bases, with 9 bases lying between them. Germline V lookup: CDR1 KGHSH, CDR2 LQKENI. This CDR3 comprises 13 residues. CDR3 region: CASFQGMNTEAFF. CDR3 nucleotide sequence: TGTGCCAGCTTTCAGGGGATGAACACTGAAGCTTTCTTT.

The chain uses TRBV4-1 and TRBJ2-3; the match to TRBD1 covers 12 bases. Germline CDR1 MGHRA, CDR2 YSYEKL. This CDR3 contains 17 residues. With V trimmed by 2 bases and J by 7 bases, 10 bases remained unmatched. The CDR3: CASSQNTGTGGRNTQYF. The CDR3 DNA reads as TGCGCCAGCAGCCAAAATACCGGGACAGGGGGCCGAAATACGCAGTATTTT.

The chain joins TRBV28 to TRBJ1-3, with D tentatively TRBD1 (6 bases). The CDR3 sequence is 15 residues long. V was pared by 6 bases and J by 0 bases, with 12 bases between. Germline-derived CDR1 and CDR2 are MDHEN and SYDVKM. As DNA, the CDR3 is TGTGCCAGCAGGCCAGGGGCTTACTCTGGAAACACCATATATTTT. Its translation: CASRPGAYSGNTIYF.

CDR3 amino acids: CASSSTTGRRTDTQYF. DNA for the CDR3: TGTGCCAGCAGTTCAACGACAGGGCGGAGGACAGATACGCAGTATTTT. The chain recombines TRBV2 with TRBJ2-3, with 7 bases identical to TRBD1. There are 16 residues in the CDR3. CDR1 and CDR2 (germline): SNHLY, FYNNEI. The V gene end was trimmed by 5 bases and the J gene end by 3 bases; junction bases not matched to a gene: 11.